One sample yielded the 10 T cell receptor beta chains listed below, sequenced in a study of tumor-infiltrating lymphocytes in primary liver carcinoma (dated by TCRdb to the late 2010s). RNA from unsorted whole blood was extracted with TRIzol reagent, and germline DNA was obtained with the DNeasy Blood & Tissue kit. The sequencing machine was an Illumina HiSeq 2500. A constant-region primer and ProtoScript II reverse transcriptase were used to reverse-transcribe TCRbeta-specific cDNA from roughly 0.5 ug total RNA. The TCRbeta libraries were prepared through three rounds of nested multiplex PCR following a slightly modified ARM-PCR procedure. Each of the first two PCR rounds ran for approximately 9 cycles using multiplex TRBV1-TRBV30 forward primers together with a Cbeta reverse primer. Clones were called with MiXCR by TCRdb after fastp trimmed the public reads at Q25, and only in-frame beta chains were retained. CDR3 protein sequences are deduplicated, and each keeps its most common genes and DNA. The sample table holds around 330,000 distinct CDR3 sequences, of which more than 55% were seen once. The ten largest clones represent around 9.5% of the sample.

The source material was peripheral blood. Receptors were obtained from a middle-aged man with primary liver carcinoma and hepatitis B virus infection.

Concerning this clonotype itself: The junction differs from germline at one of its ends, possibly a read error. The chain employs TRBV29-1 and TRBJ2-7; 9 bases fit TRBD2. CDR1 and CDR2 from the germline V gene are SQVTM and ANQGSEA. The CDR3 spans 14 residues. CDR3 in amino acids: CGVLSQTSGYEQYF. CDR3 nucleotide sequence: TGCGGCGTCCTCTCCCAGACTAGCGGCTACGAGCAGTACTTC.

There are a few counts of this clonotype. The rearrangement joins TRBV5-4 to TRBJ2-3, with TRBD1 matching 10 bases. J gave up 4 bases and V 4 bases, and 9 bases lay outside the gene matches. Germline V gives CDR1 SGHNT, CDR2 YYREEE (reference sequence). The CDR3 totals 16 residues. The DNA for the CDR3 is TGTGCCAGCAGCGCTGAACCGGGACAGGGGTCAGATACGCAGTATTTT. Protein sequence: CASSAEPGQGSDTQYF.

The chain has TRBV5-1 and TRBJ1-6, with D perhaps matching TRBD1 (6 bases). The CDR3 covers 16 residues. The V end was cut by 1 base, the J end by 7 bases, with 15 bases between. CDR1 is SGHRS and CDR2 is YFSETQ in the germline V gene. The chain's CDR3 is CASSLIPDRKNSPLHF. The DNA of the CDR3 is TGCGCCAGCAGCTTGATACCGGACAGAAAAAATTCACCCCTCCACTTT.

In the case of this clonotype: A read error may be the cause here, since a much bigger clone is one base away. The V gene is TRBV6-2 or TRBV6-3, the J gene TRBJ1-1; the D is unclear. Germline values: CDR1 MNHEY, CDR2 SVGEGT. The CDR3 totals 12 residues. Deletions cut 6 bases from V and 8 bases from J, with 13 bases between. Here the CDR3 reads CASSQLKEEAFF. Here the CDR3 DNA reads TGTGCCAGCAGCCAGCTGAAAGAAGAAGCTTTCTTT.

As to this clonotype: This may arise from a read error, as a much more abundant clone is one base away. The chain joins TRBV11-2 to TRBJ2-1, with no clear D. Per germline, CDR1 SGHAT and CDR2 FQNNGV. There are 14 residues in the CDR3. CDR3 protein: CASSHPERLGEQLF. The CDR3 nucleotides read TGTGCCAGCAGCCATCCTGAACGTCTCGGTGAGCAGCTCTTC.

A single count supports this clonotype. The genes are TRBV29-1 and TRBJ1-2; D is undetermined. CDR1 is SQVTM, CDR2 ANQGSEA, per germline. With 5 bases removed from V and 8 bases from J, the gap between germline ends came to 12 bases. This CDR3 has 11 amino acids. The CDR3 here is CSVRCEKGYTF. DNA of the CDR3: TGCAGCGTTCGGTGCGAAAAAGGCTACACCTTC.

For this clonotype: This could be a read error, since a much larger clone is one nucleotide away. This chain uses TRBV6-1 with TRBJ2-7; D gene uncertain. Trimming removed 5 bases at V and 6 bases at J, with 14 bases between. CDR3 length equals 13 residues. Germline V CDR1 and CDR2: MNHNS, SASEGT. The CDR3 DNA reads as TGTGCCAGCAGTTCGGTCCCTACCTGCGAGCAGTACTTC. This gives the protein CASSSVPTCEQYF.

This clonotype was detected only once. A read error may produce the germline difference seen at one junction end. The gene calls are TRBV29-1 and TRBJ1-5; D is unclear. This CDR3 region has 12 residues. Germline CDR1 is SQVTM and CDR2 is ANQGSEA. CDR3 bases: TGCAGCGCTCGAAATAGCAATCAGTCCCAGCATTTT. Its translation: CSARNSNQSQHF.

A word on this clonotype: Germline and junction disagree at one end, which may indicate a read error. The chain links TRBV14 to TRBJ2-1; D uncertain. Germline lookup yields CDR1 SGHDN and CDR2 FVKESK. CDR3 length: 11 amino acids. CDR3 loop: CARSQDIEQFF. The CDR3 DNA reads TGTGCCAGGAGCCAAGATATTGAGCAGTTCTTC.

This clonotype was seen repeatedly, ten times or more. The gene calls are TRBV4-3 and TRBJ2-7; D might be TRBD1 (7 bases). Germline V CDR1 and CDR2: LGHNA, YSLEER. The CDR3 consists of 15 residues. Trimming pared 1 base from V and 5 bases from J, leaving 15 bases between. CDR3 in amino acids: CASSQGQGGLNEQYF. The CDR3 DNA follows: TGCGCCAGCAGCCAAGGCCAGGGGGGTTTGAACGAGCAGTACTTC.